The T cell receptor beta chain under discussion was sequenced for a study of blood T cell repertoires in COVID-19. Clones were read by immunoSEQ multiplex PCR, and TCRdb kept only the in-frame ones, dropping some. The sample has more than 300,000 clones; around 87% are singletons. The V end was cut by 7 bases, the J end by 2 bases, with 11 bases between. CDR1 is SGDLS and CDR2 is YYNGEE in the germline V gene. The CDR3 extends over 13 amino acids. The receptor comes from a woman aged 25 to 45 with COVID-19, enrolled during active disease. The sequencing sample was made of peripheral blood. The genes are TRBV9 and TRBJ2-3; tentative D call: TRBD1 (6 bases). CDR3 sequence reads: CASVRDNTDTQYF. Written as DNA, the CDR3 is TGTGCCAGCGTCCGGGACAACACAGATACGCAGTATTTT.